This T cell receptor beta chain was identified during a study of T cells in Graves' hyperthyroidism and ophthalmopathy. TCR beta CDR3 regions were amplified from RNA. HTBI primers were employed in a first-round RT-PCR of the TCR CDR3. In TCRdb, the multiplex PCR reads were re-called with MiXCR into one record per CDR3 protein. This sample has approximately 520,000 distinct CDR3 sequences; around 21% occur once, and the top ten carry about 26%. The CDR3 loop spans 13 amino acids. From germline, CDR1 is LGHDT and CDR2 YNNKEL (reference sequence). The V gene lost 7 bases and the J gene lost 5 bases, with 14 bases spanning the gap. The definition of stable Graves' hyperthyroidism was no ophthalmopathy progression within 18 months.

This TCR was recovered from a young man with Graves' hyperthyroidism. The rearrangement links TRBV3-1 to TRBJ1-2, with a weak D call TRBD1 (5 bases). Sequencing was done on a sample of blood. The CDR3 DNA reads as TGTGCCAGCACAGGCTGGGAGGGGTATGGCTACACCTTC. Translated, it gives CASTGWEGYGYTF.